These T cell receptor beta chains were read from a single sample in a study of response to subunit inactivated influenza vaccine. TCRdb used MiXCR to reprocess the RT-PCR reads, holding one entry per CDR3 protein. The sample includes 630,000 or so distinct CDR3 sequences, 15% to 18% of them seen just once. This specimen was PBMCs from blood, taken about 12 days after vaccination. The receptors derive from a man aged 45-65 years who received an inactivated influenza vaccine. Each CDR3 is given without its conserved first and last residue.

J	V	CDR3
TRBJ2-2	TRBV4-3	ASSQAQGDTGELF
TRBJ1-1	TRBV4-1	ASSQAKGEAF
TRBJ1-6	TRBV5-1	ASSTVGQGNSPLH
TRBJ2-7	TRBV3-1	ASSSVDRSIYEQY
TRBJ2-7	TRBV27	ASSLGHESSYEQY
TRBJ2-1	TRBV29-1	SVGGRASDEQF
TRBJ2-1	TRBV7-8	ASSLRQGGYNEQF
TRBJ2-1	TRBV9	ASSVGLAGEGEQF
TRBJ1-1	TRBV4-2	ASSQETGGFAEAF
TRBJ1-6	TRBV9	ASSVSPRDSPLH
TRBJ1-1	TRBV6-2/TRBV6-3	ASGRANTEAF
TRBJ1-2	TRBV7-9	ASSLQRGYT
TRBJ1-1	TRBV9	ASSVDPDRGFTEAF
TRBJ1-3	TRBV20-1	SASGLRGNTIY
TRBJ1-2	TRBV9	ASSVDTGRNYGYT
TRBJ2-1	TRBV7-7	ASSPEDRVNEQF
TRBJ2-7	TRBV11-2	ASRRDRVTSGNQSRSYEQY
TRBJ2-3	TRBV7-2	ASSLLGLALTDTQY
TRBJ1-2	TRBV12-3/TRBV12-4	ASSLFAGGYT
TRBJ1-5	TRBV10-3	ATSGDISNQPQH
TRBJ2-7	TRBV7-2	ASSYQGSGEQY
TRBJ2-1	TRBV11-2	ASSLRETEQF
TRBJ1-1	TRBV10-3	ALRGNLNTEAF
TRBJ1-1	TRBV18	ASSPFRGNTEAF
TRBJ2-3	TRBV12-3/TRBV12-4	ASSRQVNQDTQY
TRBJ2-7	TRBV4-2	ASSQDLDRGYEQY
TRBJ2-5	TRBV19	ASSIKGGETQY
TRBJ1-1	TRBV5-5	ASSLNGVGTEAF
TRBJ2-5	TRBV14	ASSQRWGRQETQY
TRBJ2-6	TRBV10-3	AIRSSGANVLT
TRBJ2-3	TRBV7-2	ASSLDRTGARTQY
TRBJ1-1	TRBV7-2	ASSLWPGGFAF
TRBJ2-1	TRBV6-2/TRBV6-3	ASSYLPADYSYNEQF
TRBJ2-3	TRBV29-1	SVAGTDTQY
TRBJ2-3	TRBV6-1	ASTRRDGGTDTQY
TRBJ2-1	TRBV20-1	SAARRPGINEQF
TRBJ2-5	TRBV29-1	SVDPGTSAQETQY
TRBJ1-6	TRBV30	AWSVGQGSSPLH
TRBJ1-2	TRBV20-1	SARDPIGSLLANYGYT
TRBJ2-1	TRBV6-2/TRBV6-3	ASSHGYNEQF
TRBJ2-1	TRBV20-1	SATSGRGLEQF
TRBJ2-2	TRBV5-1	ASSFGQGDTGELF
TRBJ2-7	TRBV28	ASSLGFTYEQY
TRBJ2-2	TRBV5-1	ASSFNSFTGELF
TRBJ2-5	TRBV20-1	SATRGKETQY
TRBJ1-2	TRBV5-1	ASSAPGPGYT
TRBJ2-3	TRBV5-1	ASARGQDTDTQY
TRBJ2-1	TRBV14	ASSPGQERIHNEQF
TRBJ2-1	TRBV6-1	ASLKTSIFGSEQF
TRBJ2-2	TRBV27	ASSSPGTLTPTGELF
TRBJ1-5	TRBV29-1	SVRDGSNQPQH
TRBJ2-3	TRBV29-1	SVASGQSTDTQY
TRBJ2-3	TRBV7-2	ASSKSRLRADTQY